This record looks at one T cell receptor (beta chain) sequence and its context. Its antigen remains unknown. These data belong to a study of T cell repertoires in cytomegalovirus infection. About the research overall: Well-studied HLA-B-restricted epitopes and recently identified HLA-C-restricted epitopes of CMV were both used in the study. CMV infection together with matching HLA type was indicated by public TCR beta signatures. Regarding the study as a whole: In two of eight donors, the top clonotype was HLA-C-restricted CMV-specific. Identification of carriers of CMV plus the relevant HLA was performed using cumulative public TCR beta family frequency.

TCRdb fed the reads into MiXCR, producing one record per CDR3 protein. Of about 700,000 distinct CDR3 sequences detected, roughly 30% appear once; the ten largest clones hold 18%. The sequence was obtained from a human donor in good health (CMV status not recorded). Some clones in this sample may be carry-over from other donors' samples. Specimen: cultured PBMCs, collected from culture after CMV antigen stimulation.

As DNA, the CDR3 is TGCATTGCATCGTACCAAGAGACCCAGTACTTC. Protein: CIASYQETQYF. The gene calls are TRBV29-1 and TRBJ2-5, with D unresolved. The CDR3 extends over 11 amino acids. Germline V gene lookup returns CDR1 SQVTM and CDR2 ANQGSEA.